Sequencing of this TCR beta chain was carried out in a study of blood T cell repertoires in COVID-19. Background on the study: Sites across the United States, Italy and Spain contributed samples from acute and convalescent COVID-19. PBMCs, B-cell-depleted T cells, or T cells were the source of the cDNA or gDNA that made up the material.

The CDR3 length is 14 residues. CDR1 is SEHNR and CDR2 is FQNEAQ in the germline V gene (reference sequence). The V end lost 5 bases, the J end lost 3 bases, and 11 bases lay between the germline ends. Libraries were prepared by immunoSEQ multiplex PCR; TCRdb keeps only in-frame clonotypes and omits some of them. The sample lists 200,000 to 300,000 clones; around 83% were seen once. The TCR comes from a woman aged 55-69 years with active or convalescent COVID-19. Input material: peripheral blood. The J gene is TRBJ1-5, the V gene TRBV7-9; D perhaps matches TRBD1 (6 bases). Here the CDR3 DNA reads TGTGCCAGCAGCCCTGACAGGCTCAATCAGCCCCAGCATTTT. The encoded protein is CASSPDRLNQPQHF.